The 8 T cell receptor beta chains in this list originate from one sample, sequenced in a study of blood T cell repertoires in COVID-19 (dated by TCRdb to the early 2020s). To prepare the library, the immunoSEQ multiplex PCR assay was applied. What TCRdb holds here is the immuneACCESS table cut down to in-frame rearrangements. Part of the clones is not present; checked against another copy, under half of the missing clones reflect an unresolved V gene, and the others are unexplained. For this sample there are more than 300,000 clones; roughly 85% appear just once. Jointly, the top ten make up 5.5% to 6% of the sample. Sequenced input: PBMCs or T cells enriched from blood (not recorded which). These receptors were taken from a woman between 25 and 40 years old who had recovered from COVID-19.

The chain combines TRBV2 with TRBJ1-1; D gene uncertain. The CDR3 contains 14 residues. With 6 bases removed from V and 2 bases from J, the gap between germline ends came to 13 bases. CDR1 is SNHLY, CDR2 FYNNEI, per germline. CDR3 protein: CASSYDTTNTEAFF. CDR3 nucleotide sequence: TGTGCCAGCAGCTACGACACCACCAACACTGAAGCTTTCTTT.

This sequence joins TRBV18 and TRBJ1-2; 10 bases agree with TRBD1. Germline values: CDR1 KGHSH, CDR2 LQKENI. V lost 5 bases, J lost 3 bases, and 6 bases stayed unmatched. This CDR3 spans 15 amino acids. Written as DNA, the CDR3 is TGTGCCAGCTCAGCGTCGACAGGGGGCGACTATGGCTACACCTTC. Protein sequence: CASSASTGGDYGYTF.

The chain has TRBV30 and TRBJ1-5, with D perhaps TRBD1 (6 bases). V was shortened by 0 bases and J by 5 bases, with 14 bases between the two germline ends. The CDR3 covers 15 residues. The germline CDR1 and CDR2 sequences are GTSNPN and SVGIG (reference sequence). The CDR3 bases are TGTGCCTGGAGTGTACAGGGACAATGGGATCAGCCCCAGCATTTT. Translation gives CAWSVQGQWDQPQHF.

The chain carries TRBV9 and TRBJ1-1, with D tentatively TRBD1 (5 bases). This CDR3 contains 15 residues. Trimming cost V 3 bases and J 0 bases, with 12 bases left between them. Per the germline V gene, CDR1 is SGDLS and CDR2 is YYNGEE. DNA for the CDR3: TGTGCCAGCAGCGAATATTTACAGGTGAACACTGAAGCTTTCTTT. It encodes CASSEYLQVNTEAFF.

The chain links TRBV28 to TRBJ1-5, with D possibly matching TRBD1 (6 bases). Germline CDR1 and CDR2: MDHEN and SYDVKM. The CDR3 has 15 amino acids. Trimming pared 3 bases from V and 2 bases from J, leaving 11 bases between. As DNA, the CDR3 is TGTGCCAGCAGTTTTGGGGGGGCGGGCAATCAGCCCCAGCATTTT. Its protein product is CASSFGGAGNQPQHF.

The J gene is TRBJ1-6, the V gene TRBV6-4, with D hard to call. Per the germline V gene, CDR1 is MRHNA and CDR2 is SNTAGT. The CDR3 extends over 14 amino acids. V was cut by 4 bases and J by 7 bases, with 11 bases left in between. The CDR3 coding sequence is TGTGCCAGCAGTGGCCGGGGAGAAAATTCACCCCTCCACTTT. As protein: CASSGRGENSPLHF.

This clone appeared once. The genes are TRBV19 and TRBJ2-1; D possibly corresponds to TRBD1 (6 bases). CDR3 length: 14 amino acids. From germline, CDR1 is LNHDA and CDR2 SQIVND (reference sequence). Trimming removed 10 bases at V and 3 bases at J, with 16 bases between. The CDR3 nucleotides are TGTGCCACTAATACCGGGACAAACTACAATGAGCAGTTCTTC. Translating gives CATNTGTNYNEQFF.

This clone was seen a few times. The rearrangement uses TRBV6-4 and TRBJ2-1; the match to TRBD2 covers 11 bases. The J segment lost 9 bases and the V segment lost 4 bases, leaving 8 bases of the junction unmatched. Germline V lookup: CDR1 MRHNA, CDR2 SNTAGT. The CDR3 loop spans 15 amino acids. CDR3 amino acids: CASSALAGGPFEQFF. CDR3 nucleotide sequence: TGTGCCAGCAGTGCATTAGCGGGGGGGCCTTTTGAGCAGTTCTTC.